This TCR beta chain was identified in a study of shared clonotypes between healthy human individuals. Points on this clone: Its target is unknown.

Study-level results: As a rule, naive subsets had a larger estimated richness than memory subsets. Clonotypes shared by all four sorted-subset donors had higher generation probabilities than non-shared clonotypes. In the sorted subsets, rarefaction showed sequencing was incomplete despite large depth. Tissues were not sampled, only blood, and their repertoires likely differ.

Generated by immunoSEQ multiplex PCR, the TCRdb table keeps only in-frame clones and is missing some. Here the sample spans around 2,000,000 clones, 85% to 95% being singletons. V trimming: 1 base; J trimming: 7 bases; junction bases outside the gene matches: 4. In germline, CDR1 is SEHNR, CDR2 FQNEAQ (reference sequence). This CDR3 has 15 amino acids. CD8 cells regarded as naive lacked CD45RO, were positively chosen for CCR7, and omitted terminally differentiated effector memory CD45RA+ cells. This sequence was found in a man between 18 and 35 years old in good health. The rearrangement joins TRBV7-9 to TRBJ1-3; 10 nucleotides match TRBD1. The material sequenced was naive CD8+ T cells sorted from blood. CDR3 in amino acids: CASSLGQGAVNTIYF. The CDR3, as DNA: TGTGCCAGCAGCTTAGGACAGGGGGCAGTGAACACCATATATTTT.